The sequence of this TCR beta chain was determined in a study of blood T cell repertoires in COVID-19. CDR3 length equals 14 residues. Germline V CDR1 and CDR2: ENHRY, SYGVKD. V was trimmed by 4 bases and J by 6 bases, leaving 15 bases between them. Seattle's enrolled individuals joined amid active infection and were then monitored longitudinally. This table comes from immunoSEQ multiplex PCR, and its TCRdb copy is limited to in-frame clones, with some not included. The profile shows a few hundred thousand clones, 82% of them singletons. V usage is TRBV10-3 and J usage is TRBJ1-1; D not certain. What was sequenced was peripheral blood. This receptor was taken from a woman in her sixties or seventies with COVID-19, enrolled during active disease. In DNA, the CDR3 is TGTGCCATCAGTGGTCGGGGAAATGAAGCTGAAGCTTTCTTT. Translated, it gives CAISGRGNEAEAFF.